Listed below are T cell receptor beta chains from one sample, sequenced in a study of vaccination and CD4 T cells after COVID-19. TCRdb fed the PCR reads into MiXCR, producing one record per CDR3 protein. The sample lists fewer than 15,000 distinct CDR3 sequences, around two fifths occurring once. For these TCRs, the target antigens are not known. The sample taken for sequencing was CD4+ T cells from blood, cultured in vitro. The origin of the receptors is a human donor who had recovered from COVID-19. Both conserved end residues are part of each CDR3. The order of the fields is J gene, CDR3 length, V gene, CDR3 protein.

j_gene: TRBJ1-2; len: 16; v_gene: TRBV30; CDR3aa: CAYINSGTGVEYGYTF
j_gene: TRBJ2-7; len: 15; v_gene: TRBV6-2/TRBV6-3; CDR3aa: CASSYSPSKAYEQYF
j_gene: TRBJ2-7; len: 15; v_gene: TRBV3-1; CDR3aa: CASSQDLGYSYEQYF
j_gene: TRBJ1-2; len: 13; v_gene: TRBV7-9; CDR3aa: CASSWDRGYGYTF
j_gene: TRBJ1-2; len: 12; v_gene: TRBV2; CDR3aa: CASTQDRYGYTF
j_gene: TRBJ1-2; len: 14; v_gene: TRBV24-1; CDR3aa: CATSDPGQGVGYTF
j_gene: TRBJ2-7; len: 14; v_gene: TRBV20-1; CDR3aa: CSATRGQGADEQYF
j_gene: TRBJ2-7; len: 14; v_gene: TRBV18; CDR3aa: CASSGLAGAYEQYF
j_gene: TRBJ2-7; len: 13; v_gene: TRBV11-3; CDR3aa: CASSLAGDYEQYF
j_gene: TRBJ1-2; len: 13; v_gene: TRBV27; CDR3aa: CASSLMGLRGYTF
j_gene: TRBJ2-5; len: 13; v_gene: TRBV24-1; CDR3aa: CATSPSRARTQYF
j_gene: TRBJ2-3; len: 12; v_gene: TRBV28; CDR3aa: CASDSPTDTQYF
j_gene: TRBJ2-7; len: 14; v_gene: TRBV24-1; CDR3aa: CATSDSYTGVEQYF
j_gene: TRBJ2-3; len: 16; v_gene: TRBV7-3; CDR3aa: CASSLTGTSGTDTQYF
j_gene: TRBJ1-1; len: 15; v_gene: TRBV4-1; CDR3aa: CASSLRSWGDTEAFF
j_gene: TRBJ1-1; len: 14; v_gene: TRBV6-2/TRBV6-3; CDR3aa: CASSPSLGVTEAFF
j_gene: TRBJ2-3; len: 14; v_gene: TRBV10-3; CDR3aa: CAISASVGTDTQYF
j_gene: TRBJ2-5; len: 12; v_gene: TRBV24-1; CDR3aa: CATSDWGETQYF
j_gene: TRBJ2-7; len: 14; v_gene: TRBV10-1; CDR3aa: CARKERTGLYEQYF
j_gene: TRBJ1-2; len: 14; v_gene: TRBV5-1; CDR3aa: CASSLGDRKVGYTF
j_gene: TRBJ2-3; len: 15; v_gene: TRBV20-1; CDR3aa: CSARGTSGRTDTQYF
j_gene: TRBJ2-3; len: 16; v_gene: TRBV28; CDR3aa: CASSPTSGSGTDTQYF
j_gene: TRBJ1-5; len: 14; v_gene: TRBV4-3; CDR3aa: CASSQDRERQPQHF
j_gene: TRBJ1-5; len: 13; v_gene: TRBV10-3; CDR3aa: CAISEQQNQPQHF
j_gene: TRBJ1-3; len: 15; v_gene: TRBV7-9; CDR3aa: CASSLGMSSGNTIYF
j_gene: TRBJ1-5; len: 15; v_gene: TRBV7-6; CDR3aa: CASSSQNRGVGPQHF
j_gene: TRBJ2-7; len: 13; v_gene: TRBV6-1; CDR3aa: CASSPTGAYEQYF
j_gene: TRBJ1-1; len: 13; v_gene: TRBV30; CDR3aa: CAWSPGGYTEAFF
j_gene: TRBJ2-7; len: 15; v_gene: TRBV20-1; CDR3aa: CSARDPGGVLYEQYF
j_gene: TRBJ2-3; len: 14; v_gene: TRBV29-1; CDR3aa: CSVEDPRTAHTQYF
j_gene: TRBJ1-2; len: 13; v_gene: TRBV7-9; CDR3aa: CASSSETGHGYTF
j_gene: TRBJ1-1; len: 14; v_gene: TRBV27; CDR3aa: CASSPRGGGAEAFF
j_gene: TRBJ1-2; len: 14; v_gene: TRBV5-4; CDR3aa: CASSSMTGGDGYTF
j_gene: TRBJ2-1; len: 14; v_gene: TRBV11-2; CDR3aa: CASSLSPTMDEQFF
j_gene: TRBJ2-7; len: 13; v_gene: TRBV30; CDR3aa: CAWSEGYTYGQYF
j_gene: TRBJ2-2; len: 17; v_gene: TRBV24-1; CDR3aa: CATSGNPHQGSTGELFF
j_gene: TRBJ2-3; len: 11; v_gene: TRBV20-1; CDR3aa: CSVGRTDTQYF
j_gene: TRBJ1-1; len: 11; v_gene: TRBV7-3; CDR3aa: CASSLGQEAFF
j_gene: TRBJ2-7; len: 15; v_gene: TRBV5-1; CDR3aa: CASSLAPASSYEQYF
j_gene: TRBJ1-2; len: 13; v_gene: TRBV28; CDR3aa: CASRTGGAGGYTF
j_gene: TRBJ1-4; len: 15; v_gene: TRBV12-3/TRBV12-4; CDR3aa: CASRPPLATNEKLFF
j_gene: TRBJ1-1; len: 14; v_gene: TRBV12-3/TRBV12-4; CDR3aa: CASSFTDRATEAFF
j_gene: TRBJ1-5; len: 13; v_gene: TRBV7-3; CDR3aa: CASSLLQNQPQHF
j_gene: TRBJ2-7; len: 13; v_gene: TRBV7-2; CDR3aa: CASTPPGGYEQYF
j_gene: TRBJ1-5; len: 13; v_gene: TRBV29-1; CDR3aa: CSVEWQPNQPQHF